Described below is a single T cell receptor (beta chain) sequence and its context. This CDR3 has 15 residues. Germline V gene sequence: CDR1 MNHEY, CDR2 SMNVEV (reference sequence). Trimming took off 2 bases at V and 6 bases at J, with 13 bases between the two ends. Sequencing used immunoSEQ multiplex PCR; TCRdb keeps in-frame clones, though not all of them. The repertoire holds tens of thousands of clones, with 88% as singletons. These data originate in a study of T cell changes during pregnancy in multiple sclerosis. The receptor was derived from a female donor with multiple sclerosis, enrolled in a pregnancy study. The sequences come from peripheral blood, collected in the first trimester of pregnancy. The chain couples TRBV27 to TRBJ2-2; D not resolved. The CDR3 region is CASSLGNLAAGELFF. The CDR3, as DNA: TGTGCCAGCAGTTTAGGAAATTTGGCGGCCGGGGAGCTGTTTTTT.